This T cell receptor beta chain was captured by sequencing in a study of T cell responses to AZD1222 COVID-19 vaccine. Here immunoSEQ multiplex PCR was the method, and the copy in TCRdb shows in-frame clones only, minus some. The data contain some 130,000 clones, 91% of them singletons. The CDR3 covers 15 residues. The junction had 5 bases not matched to a gene; V was cut back by 5 bases and J by 3 bases. Germline CDR1 is MNHEY and CDR2 is SVGAGI. The rearrangement joins TRBV6-5 to TRBJ1-1, with 11 bases aligning to TRBD1. The sample here was peripheral blood, taken 28 days after the second AZD1222 dose. The sequence was collected from an adult who received the AZD1222 COVID-19 vaccine. The CDR3 reads CASSPRTGGDTEAFF. The CDR3 coding sequence is TGTGCCAGCAGTCCCCGGACAGGGGGCGACACTGAAGCTTTCTTT.